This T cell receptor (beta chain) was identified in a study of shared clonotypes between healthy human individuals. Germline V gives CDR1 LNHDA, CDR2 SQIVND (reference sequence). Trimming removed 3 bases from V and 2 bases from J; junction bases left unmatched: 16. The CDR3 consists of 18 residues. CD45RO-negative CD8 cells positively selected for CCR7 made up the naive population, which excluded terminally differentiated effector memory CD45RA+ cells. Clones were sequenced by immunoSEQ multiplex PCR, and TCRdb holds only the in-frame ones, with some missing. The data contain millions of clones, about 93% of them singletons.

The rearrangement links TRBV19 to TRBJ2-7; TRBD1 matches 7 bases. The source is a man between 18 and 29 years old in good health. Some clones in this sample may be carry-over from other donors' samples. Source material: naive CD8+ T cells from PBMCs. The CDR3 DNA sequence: TGTGCCAGTAGTATTAACGGTTGGGGGACAGAACTAACCTACGAGCAGTACTTC. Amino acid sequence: CASSINGWGTELTYEQYF.